What follows are 21 T cell receptor beta chains derived from one specimen sequenced in a study of a mutant IDH1 vaccine in newly diagnosed glioma. TCRdb keeps only in-frame clones here, not all; method: immunoSEQ multiplex PCR. This sample has around 56,000 clones, with 82% found just once. Specified time point: week 5, during vaccination. Alongside topical imiquimod, each dose of vaccine comprised 300 ug of mutant IDH1 20-mer peptide. Antigens of these TCRs are unknown. This specimen was PBMCs, taken from a glioma patient whose treatment included an IDH1 peptide vaccine. These receptors were collected from a woman aged 18 to 35 with glioma. Some clones in this sample may be carry-over from other donors' samples.

V gene TRBV19 combines with J gene TRBJ1-2; D gene uncertain. From germline, CDR1 is LNHDA and CDR2 SQIVND (reference sequence). Trimming removed 4 bases from V and 8 bases from J, with 11 bases in between. The CDR3 has 12 amino acids. CDR3 in amino acids: CASSTPRSGYTF. In DNA, the CDR3 is TGTGCCAGTAGTACCCCCCGCAGCGGCTACACCTTC. Using reference TRBV19 and TRBJ1-2 for the parts outside the CDR3, the full variable domain is DGGITQSPKYLFRKEGQNVTLSCEQNLNHDAMYWYRQDPGQGLRLIYYSQIVNDFQKGDIAEGYSVSREKKESFPLTVTSAQKNPTAFYLCASSTPRSGYTFGSGTRLTVV.

The chain employs TRBV7-6 and TRBJ1-2, with a tentative D call TRBD1 (5 bases). V was shortened by 3 bases and J by 9 bases, with 17 bases between the two germline ends. Germline CDR1 SGHVS, CDR2 FNYEAQ. The CDR3 has 14 amino acids. CDR3 loop: CASSLGQGNARYTF. CDR3 bases: TGTGCCAGCAGCTTGGGGCAGGGTAACGCCCGCTACACCTTC.

The J gene is TRBJ1-1, the V gene TRBV19; 7 bases are a match to TRBD1. V lost 11 bases, J lost 4 bases, and 19 bases stayed unmatched. CDR1 and CDR2 (germline): LNHDA, SQIVND (reference sequence). The CDR3 runs to 16 residues. This CDR3 is CASQTRGAGGVTEAFF. The CDR3 DNA reads TGTGCCTCACAAACACGGGGTGCAGGGGGTGTCACTGAAGCTTTCTTT.

The V call is TRBV11-2, the J call TRBJ1-5, with a weak D call TRBD1 (5 bases). Looked up from germline, CDR1 is SGHAT and CDR2 is FQNNGV. The length of the CDR3 is 17 residues. V was shortened by 3 bases and J by 0 bases, with 15 bases between the two germline ends. CDR3 sequence reads: CASSLAGSPYSNQPQHF. The DNA for the CDR3 is TGTGCCAGCAGCTTGGCAGGGTCCCCATATAGCAATCAGCCCCAGCATTTT.

The J gene is TRBJ1-5, the V gene TRBV6-4; the D is unclear. With 5 bases removed from V and 5 bases from J, the gap between germline ends came to 10 bases. Germline CDR1 and CDR2: MRHNA and SNTAGT. The CDR3 contains 13 residues. DNA of the CDR3: TGTGCCAGCAGTTCGGAGGTTCATCAGCCCCAGCATTTT. This translates into CASSSEVHQPQHF.

The J gene is TRBJ2-3, the V gene TRBV7-6, with 11 nucleotides matching TRBD1. CDR1 SGHVS and CDR2 FNYEAQ come from the germline V gene. Trimming removed 1 base from V and 3 bases from J; junction bases left unmatched: 9. The CDR3 runs to 18 residues. The CDR3 protein is CASSLGLGQGARTDTQYF. Written as DNA, the CDR3 is TGTGCCAGCAGCTTAGGGCTCGGACAGGGGGCAAGAACAGATACGCAGTATTTT.

This chain connects TRBV6-6 to TRBJ1-5; D remains unclear. Germline CDR1 is MNHNY and CDR2 is SVGAGI (reference sequence). The CDR3 extends over 16 amino acids. Between the trimmed V and J ends, which lost 0 bases and 6 bases, there was a span of 15 bases. CDR3 region: CASSYSTGGDPQPQHF. The CDR3 DNA is TGTGCCAGCAGTTACTCGACGGGCGGGGATCCTCAGCCCCAGCATTTT.

The table lists this clone with a few counts. J is TRBJ1-1 and V is TRBV5-1, with 10 bases lining up with TRBD1. CDR1 is SGHRS and CDR2 is YFSETQ in the germline V gene. The CDR3 runs to 15 residues. The J segment lost 0 bases and the V segment lost 4 bases, leaving 3 bases of the junction unmatched. The CDR3 DNA reads TGCGCCAGCAGCCTGGGACAGGGGATGAACACTGAAGCTTTCTTT. As protein: CASSLGQGMNTEAFF.

The rearrangement uses TRBV25-1 and TRBJ2-5; D may be TRBD1 (6 bases). V lost 2 bases and J lost 2, with 12 bases in between. The CDR3 loop spans 15 amino acids. Germline V gene lookup returns CDR1 MGHDK and CDR2 SYGVNS. The CDR3 loop reads CASSEGYRVQETQYF. CDR3 in DNA: TGTGCCAGCAGTGAAGGTTACAGGGTACAAGAGACCCAGTACTTC.

The genes are TRBV10-3 and TRBJ2-3; 13 nucleotides line up with TRBD2. Looked up from germline, CDR1 is ENHRY and CDR2 is SYGVKD. The CDR3 covers 17 residues. V gave up 5 bases and J gave up 5 bases; unmatched junction bases: 10. CDR3 coding DNA: TGTGCCATCAGTCTTCGGACTAGCGGGGGCCGGGGAGATACGCAGTATTTT. Its protein product is CAISLRTSGGRGDTQYF.

This chain links TRBV7-3 with TRBJ2-3, with 12 bases identical to TRBD2. Germline assignment: CDR1 SGHTA and CDR2 FQGTGA. The trim removed 5 bases at V and 4 bases at J, leaving 10 bases unmatched. The CDR3 extends over 17 amino acids. CDR3 sequence reads: CASSLGNLAGGPDTQYF. DNA for the CDR3: TGTGCCAGCAGCCTTGGGAACCTAGCGGGAGGGCCAGATACGCAGTATTTT.

This clone has a handful of counts. The rearrangement links TRBV5-3 to TRBJ1-5; 9 nucleotides align to TRBD1. TRBV5-3 is treated as an ORF (open reading frame) with a function not yet certain. V lost 8 bases to trimming and J lost 6 bases; unmatched junction nucleotides: 9. The CDR3 spans 14 residues. As DNA, the CDR3 is TGTGCCAGGAAGGAGGGACAGGGCAGTCAGCCCCAGCATTTT. Translation gives CARKEGQGSQPQHF.

The genes are TRBV7-8 and TRBJ2-1, with 9 nucleotides matching TRBD2. Germline CDR1 and CDR2: SGHVS and FQNEAQ. V shed 7 bases and J 8 bases; nucleotides not matched to a gene: 12. The CDR3 runs to 15 residues. CDR3 protein: CASNGISGSEDEQFF. DNA of the CDR3: TGTGCCAGCAACGGAATTAGCGGGAGTGAGGATGAGCAGTTCTTC.

This clone has only a few counts. The chain joins TRBV27 to TRBJ2-3, with D possibly TRBD2 on 6 matching bases. Trimming removed 4 bases at V and 3 bases at J, with 8 bases between. The germline V gene has CDR1 MNHEY and CDR2 SMNVEV (reference sequence). The CDR3 spans 13 residues. In DNA form, the CDR3 reads TGTGCCAGCAGTTCACTAGCAACAGATACGCAGTATTTT. Translating gives CASSSLATDTQYF.

This clone was seen a single time. The chain carries TRBV19 and TRBJ2-4; possibly TRBD1 for D (6 bases). The CDR3 is made up of 17 amino acids. Germline V gene data show CDR1 as LNHDA and CDR2 as SQIVND (reference sequence). V gave up 5 bases and J gave up 0 bases, with 17 bases separating them. CDR3 DNA: TGTGCCAGTAGTCCCCGACAGGCGATCCTAGCCAAAAACATTCAGTACTTC. This encodes CASSPRQAILAKNIQYF.

The chain couples TRBV6-5 to TRBJ1-4, with D perhaps TRBD1 (5 bases). Germline CDR1 is MNHEY and CDR2 is SVGAGI. Trimming shortened V by 6 bases and J by 6 bases, and 17 bases separated the two germline ends. The CDR3 covers 15 residues. CDR3 sequence reads: CASSSSGGADEKLFF. The CDR3 DNA reads as TGTGCCAGCAGCTCCTCCGGGGGAGCGGATGAAAAACTGTTTTTT.

The chain employs TRBV29-1 and TRBJ1-1; TRBD1 is a possible D gene (5 bases). Germline-derived CDR1 and CDR2 are SQVTM and ANQGSEA. This CDR3 has 14 amino acids. The V end lost 4 bases, the J end lost 4 bases, and 16 bases lay between the germline ends. The CDR3 DNA reads as TGCAGCGTTGGACAGTCCCTCTGGGGCACTGAAGCTTTCTTT. Translation: CSVGQSLWGTEAFF.

This rearrangement joins TRBV14 to TRBJ2-7; D gene ambiguous. V was pared by 4 bases and J by 7 bases, with 8 bases between. The CDR3 length is 11 residues. The germline V gene encodes CDR1 SGHDN and CDR2 FVKESK. CDR3 sequence: CASSLVREQYF. The CDR3 bases are TGTGCCAGCAGCCTGGTTCGGGAGCAGTACTTC.

Regarding this clone: One end of the junction fails to match germline, which may point to a read error. The gene calls are TRBV5-1 and TRBJ2-4; D unclear. The CDR3 loop spans 11 amino acids. The V gene's germline CDR1 is SGHRS and CDR2 YFSETQ. CDR3 bases: TGCGCCAGCACGGACGGAAACATTCGGTACTTC. Translation: CASTDGNIRYF.

The gene calls are TRBV5-1 and TRBJ2-6; 9 positions agree with TRBD1. J lost 2 bases, V lost 5 bases, and 2 bases had no gene match. CDR3 length: 15 residues. CDR1 is SGHRS, CDR2 YFSETQ, per germline. The CDR3 sequence is CASSRDRAGANVLTF. DNA for the CDR3: TGCGCCAGCAGTCGGGACAGGGCTGGGGCCAACGTCCTGACTTTC. The full variable domain, completed using reference TRBV5-1 and TRBJ2-6, is KAGVTQTPRYLIKTRGQQVTLSCSPISGHRSVSWYQQTPGQGLQFLFEYFSETQRNKGNFPGRFSGRQFSNSRSEMNVSTLELGDSALYLCASSRDRAGANVLTFGAGSRLTVL.

The genes are TRBV27 and TRBJ2-2; TRBD1 aligns across 8 bases. The V and J ends lost 4 bases and 6 bases, in that order; junction bases with no gene match: 7. The CDR3 extends over 15 amino acids. Germline values: CDR1 MNHEY, CDR2 SMNVEV (reference sequence). This CDR3 is CASSYEGRGPGELFF. The CDR3 coding sequence is TGTGCCAGCAGTTACGAGGGCAGGGGGCCCGGGGAGCTGTTTTTT.